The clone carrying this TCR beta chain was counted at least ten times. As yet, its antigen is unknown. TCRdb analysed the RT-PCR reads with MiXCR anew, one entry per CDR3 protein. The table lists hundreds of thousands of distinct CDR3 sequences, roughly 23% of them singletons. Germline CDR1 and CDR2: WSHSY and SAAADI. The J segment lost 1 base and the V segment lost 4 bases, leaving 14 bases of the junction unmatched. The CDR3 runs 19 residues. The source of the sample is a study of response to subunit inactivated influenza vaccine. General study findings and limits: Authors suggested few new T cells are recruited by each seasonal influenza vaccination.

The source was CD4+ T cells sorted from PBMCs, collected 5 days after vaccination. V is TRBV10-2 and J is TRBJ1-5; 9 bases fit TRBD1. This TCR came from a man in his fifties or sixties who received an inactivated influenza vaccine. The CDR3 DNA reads TGCGCCAGCAGTGGGTCGGGGACAGGGTATTGGAGAAGCAATCAGCCCCAGCATTTT. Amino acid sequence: CASSGSGTGYWRSNQPQHF.